The 17 T cell receptor beta chains below all came from one sample that was sequenced in a study of OX40 agonist ivuxolimab in advanced cancers. Method: immunoSEQ multiplex PCR; TCRdb's copy keeps in-frame clones and lacks some. The table records tens of thousands of clones, approximately 85% of them present only once. This material consisted of CD4+ or CD8+ T cells sorted from blood, taken in a trial of the OX40 agonist ivuxolimab. The source is an adult with an advanced solid tumor such as melanoma, head and neck, liver or kidney cancer.

The chain is built from TRBV19 and TRBJ2-4; D gene unclear. CDR1 is LNHDA, CDR2 SQIVND, per germline (reference sequence). CDR3 size: 18 residues. Trimming left V 5 bases short and J 5 bases short, with 25 bases between. Here the CDR3 reads CASSARISRVASENIQYF. The CDR3, as DNA: TGTGCCAGTAGTGCCCGGATTTCGAGAGTTGCCTCCGAAAACATTCAGTACTTC.

The chain carries TRBV5-1 and TRBJ1-1; tentative D call: TRBD1 (5 bases). This CDR3 spans 15 amino acids. The V end lost 0 bases, the J end lost 6 bases, and 15 bases lay between the germline ends. The germline V gene has CDR1 SGHRS and CDR2 YFSETQ. Written as DNA, the CDR3 is TGCGCCAGCAGCTTGGGTACAGGAATTGAGGCTGAAGCTTTCTTT. Translated: CASSLGTGIEAEAFF.

This clone was counted a few times. The rearrangement links TRBV11-2 to TRBJ1-2; D is unresolved. Germline CDR1 SGHAT, CDR2 FQNNGV. V dropped 5 bases and J dropped 1 base, with 8 bases sitting between them. The CDR3 totals 13 residues. CDR3 bases: TGTGCCAGCAGCCCAGACCGTAACTATGGCTACACCTTC. As protein: CASSPDRNYGYTF.

This sequence joins TRBV5-4 and TRBJ2-2, with a weak D call TRBD2 (6 bases). The CDR3 is 15 amino acids. V was shortened by 2 bases and J by 10 bases, with 18 bases between the two germline ends. Germline CDR1 reads SGHNT; CDR2 reads YYREEE (reference sequence). This CDR3 reads CASSFFGLISEELFF. CDR3 bases: TGTGCCAGCAGCTTCTTCGGACTAATCTCCGAGGAGCTGTTTTTT.

V and J are TRBV30 and TRBJ2-7; 7 nucleotides line up with TRBD2. The CDR3 length is 13 residues. The junction had 11 bases not matched to a gene; V was cut back by 6 bases and J by 6 bases. Germline CDR1 and CDR2: GTSNPN and SVGIG (reference sequence). For the CDR3, the DNA is TGTGCCTGCTCCCGCGGGGGAATAACCGAGCAGTACTTC. It is translated as CACSRGGITEQYF. The full variable domain, in which reference TRBV30 and TRBJ2-7 provide the parts outside the CDR3, is SQTIHQWPATLVQPVGSPLSLECTVEGTSNPNLYWYRQAAGRGLQLLFYSVGIGQISSEVPQNLSASRPQDRQFILSSKKLLLSDSGFYLCACSRGGITEQYFGPGTRLTVT.

The chain couples TRBV5-6 to TRBJ2-2; D tentatively reads TRBD1 or TRBD2 (5 bases each). CDR3 size: 19 residues. With 4 bases removed from V and 4 bases from J, the gap between germline ends came to 26 bases. CDR1 SGHDT and CDR2 YYEEEE come from the germline V gene. This CDR3 reads CASSPGTHLSPRITGELFF. CDR3 coding DNA: TGTGCCAGCAGCCCCGGGACCCACTTATCACCCCGGATCACCGGGGAGCTGTTTTTT. Full variable domain (outside the CDR3, taken from reference TRBV5-6 and TRBJ2-2): DAGVTQSPTHLIKTRGQQVTLRCSPKSGHDTVSWYQQALGQGPQFIFQYYEEEERQRGNFPDRFSGHQFPNYSSELNVNALLLGDSALYLCASSPGTHLSPRITGELFFGEGSRLTVL.

This clone appeared once. The CDR3 loop is CASSLVTGSSTDTQYF. The CDR3 DNA follows: TGCGCCAGCAGCTTGGTTACAGGGTCTAGCACAGATACGCAGTATTTT. The genes are TRBV5-1 and TRBJ2-3, with D perhaps TRBD1 (6 bases). CDR3 size: 16 residues. Trimming cost V 0 bases and J 0 bases, with 11 bases left between them. Germline V gene data show CDR1 as SGHRS and CDR2 as YFSETQ.

CDR3 residues: CASSSRTGTTGELFF. CDR3 DNA: TGCGCCAGCAGTTCCAGAACAGGAACCACCGGGGAGCTGTTTTTT. The rearrangement links TRBV5-1 to TRBJ2-2; weak D call: TRBD1 (5 bases). The CDR3 is made up of 15 amino acids. V lost 5 bases and J 4 bases, leaving 15 bases between the germline ends. The germline V gene has CDR1 SGHRS and CDR2 YFSETQ.

The rearrangement links TRBV28 to TRBJ2-7, with 8 positions matching TRBD1. CDR1 is MDHEN, CDR2 SYDVKM, per germline. The V and J ends lost 5 bases and 3 bases, in that order; junction bases with no gene match: 0. This CDR3 region has 12 residues. DNA of the CDR3: TGTGCCAGCAGTACAGGGGGCTACGAGCAGTACTTC. Translated: CASSTGGYEQYF.

This rearrangement joins TRBV19 to TRBJ2-3, with D unclear. V lost 8 bases and J 0 bases, leaving 12 bases between the germline ends. This CDR3 is built from 14 residues. Germline CDR1 LNHDA, CDR2 SQIVND (reference sequence). This CDR3 is CASRGYTSTDTQYF. Here the CDR3 DNA reads TGTGCCAGTCGTGGGTATACTAGCACAGATACGCAGTATTTT. Complete variable domain (other parts from reference TRBV19 and TRBJ2-3): DGGITQSPKYLFRKEGQNVTLSCEQNLNHDAMYWYRQDPGQGLRLIYYSQIVNDFQKGDIAEGYSVSREKKESFPLTVTSAQKNPTAFYLCASRGYTSTDTQYFGPGTRLTVL.

The rearrangement uses TRBV19 and TRBJ2-4; D remains ambiguous. V was shortened by 8 bases and J by 0 bases, with 11 bases between the two germline ends. The CDR3 has 14 residues. From germline, CDR1 is LNHDA and CDR2 SQIVND (reference sequence). Written as DNA, the CDR3 is TGTGCCAGTCACCCTTCCCTAGCCAAAAACATTCAGTACTTC. Protein sequence: CASHPSLAKNIQYF. Combining the CDR3 with reference TRBV19 and TRBJ2-4 gives the whole variable domain DGGITQSPKYLFRKEGQNVTLSCEQNLNHDAMYWYRQDPGQGLRLIYYSQIVNDFQKGDIAEGYSVSREKKESFPLTVTSAQKNPTAFYLCASHPSLAKNIQYFGAGTRLSVL.

This chain joins TRBV15 and TRBJ2-5; D may correspond to TRBD1 or TRBD2 (6 bases each). V was trimmed by 0 bases and J by 2 bases, leaving 13 bases between them. Germline V gives CDR1 LNHNV, CDR2 YYDKDF (reference sequence). The CDR3 is 16 amino acids. The CDR3 DNA is TGTGCCACCAGCAGAGAAACAAGGGGGGCGCAAGAGACCCAGTACTTC. Translating gives CATSRETRGAQETQYF.

The CDR3 sequence is CASRPTASGNTIYF. CDR3 bases: TGTGCCAGCAGGCCGACGGCCTCTGGAAACACCATATATTTT. The V and J genes are TRBV7-8 and TRBJ1-3; D uncertain. The CDR3 loop spans 14 amino acids. With 6 bases removed from V and 0 bases from J, the gap between germline ends came to 9 bases. In germline, CDR1 is SGHVS, CDR2 FQNEAQ.

This CDR3 reads CATAAGDRDDEKLFF. CDR3 bases: TGCGCCACCGCAGCAGGAGACAGGGATGATGAAAAACTGTTTTTT. V and J are TRBV5-1 and TRBJ1-4, with TRBD1 matching over 7 bases. Losses at the gene ends were 9 bases for V and 6 bases for J; bases not matched to a gene: 14. The length of the CDR3 is 15 residues. Per germline, CDR1 SGHRS and CDR2 YFSETQ. The variable domain in full, completed from reference TRBV5-1 and TRBJ1-4, reads KAGVTQTPRYLIKTRGQQVTLSCSPISGHRSVSWYQQTPGQGLQFLFEYFSETQRNKGNFPGRFSGRQFSNSRSEMNVSTLELGDSALYLCATAAGDRDDEKLFFGSGTQLSVL.

The chain is built from TRBV27 and TRBJ2-7, with 9 bases aligning to TRBD2. Looked up from germline, CDR1 is MNHEY and CDR2 is SMNVEV (reference sequence). The CDR3 extends over 15 amino acids. Trimming cost V 5 bases and J 4 bases; bases outside gene matches: 9. The CDR3 region has the DNA TGTGCCAGCAGTAAGCTAGCTAGCGGGACTTACGAGCAGTACTTC. It specifies CASSKLASGTYEQYF.

This rearrangement joins TRBV6-5 to TRBJ2-2, with D possibly matching TRBD2 (6 bases). The V gene lost 6 bases and the J gene lost 3 bases, with 14 bases spanning the gap. The germline gives CDR1 MNHEY, CDR2 SVGAGI. This CDR3 comprises 15 residues. CDR3 nucleotides: TGTGCCAGCAGGCCCGCGGGGACCTACACCGGGGAGCTGTTTTTT. Protein sequence: CASRPAGTYTGELFF.

The chain couples TRBV10-3 to TRBJ2-7; 10 nucleotides agree with TRBD2. V shed 5 bases, J shed 2 bases, and the junction held 3 bases outside the gene matches. CDR3 size: 14 residues. The V gene's germline CDR1 is ENHRY and CDR2 SYGVKD. CDR3 nucleotide sequence: TGTGCCATCAGTATTAGCGGGAGGCCCTACGAGCAGTACTTC. Protein: CAISISGRPYEQYF.